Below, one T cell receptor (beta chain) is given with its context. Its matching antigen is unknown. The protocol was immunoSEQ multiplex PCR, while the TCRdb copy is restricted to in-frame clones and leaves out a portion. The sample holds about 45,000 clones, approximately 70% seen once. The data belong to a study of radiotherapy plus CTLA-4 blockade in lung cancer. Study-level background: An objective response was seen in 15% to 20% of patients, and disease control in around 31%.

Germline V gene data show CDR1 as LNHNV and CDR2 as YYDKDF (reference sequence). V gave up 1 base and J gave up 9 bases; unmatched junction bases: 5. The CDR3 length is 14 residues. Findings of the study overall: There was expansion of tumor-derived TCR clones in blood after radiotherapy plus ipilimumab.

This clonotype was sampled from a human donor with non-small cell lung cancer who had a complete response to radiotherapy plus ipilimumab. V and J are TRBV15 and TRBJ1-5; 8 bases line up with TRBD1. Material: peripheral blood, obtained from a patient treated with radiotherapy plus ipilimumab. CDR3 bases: TGTGCCACCAGCAGAGGACAGGGGATTGGGCCCCAGCATTTT. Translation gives CATSRGQGIGPQHF.